This TCR beta chain came from a study of blood T cell repertoires in COVID-19. Across the study: T cells, B-cell-depleted T cells, or PBMCs provided the cDNA or gDNA that served as material.

The CDR3 has 16 residues. Deletions cut 0 bases from V and 0 bases from J, with 10 bases between. Germline-derived CDR1 and CDR2 are SGHRS and YFSETQ. Per the authors' pipeline: Researchers report that nucleated cell counts were estimated from reference gene primer amplification. Repertoires were generated with immunoSEQ multiplex PCR, while TCRdb's copy carries only in-frame clones and drops some. That table supplies the V and J calls and clone size; D and trimming were determined from the DNA. In the table there are 200,000 or so clones, 70% to 85% of which are singletons. This chain connects TRBV5-1 to TRBJ1-3; no firm D call. Material: peripheral blood. The receptor's source is a woman aged 25 to 39 with acute or convalescent COVID-19. The CDR3 region has the DNA TGCGCCAGCAGCTTGGCCGGGGAGCCCTCTGGAAACACCATATATTTT. It yields the protein CASSLAGEPSGNTIYF.